This T cell receptor (beta chain) was identified in a study of T cells expressing NK-cell markers. Study-wide results and limits: Whether expanded NKG2C+ T cell clones recognized HCMV stayed uncertain.

With regard to this clonotype: Its antigen is currently unknown.

As the method of synthesis, 5'RACE template switching with UMIs yielded TCR beta cDNA. TCRdb reprocessed the 5' RACE reads; each CDR3 protein has one entry and no DNA is given. The sample data list about 540,000 distinct CDR3 sequences. The germline V gene encodes CDR1 LGHNT and CDR2 FRNRAP. This CDR3 has 15 residues. Sequencing was carried out using blood T cells: a sorted CD56 or NKG2C T cell subset, CD4+ or CD8+ T cells, or bulk PBMC T cells (not recorded which). This chain joins TRBV12-5 and TRBJ2-2. This sequence was found in a man in his late teens or twenties in good health. The CDR3 is CASGLGTLNTGELFF.